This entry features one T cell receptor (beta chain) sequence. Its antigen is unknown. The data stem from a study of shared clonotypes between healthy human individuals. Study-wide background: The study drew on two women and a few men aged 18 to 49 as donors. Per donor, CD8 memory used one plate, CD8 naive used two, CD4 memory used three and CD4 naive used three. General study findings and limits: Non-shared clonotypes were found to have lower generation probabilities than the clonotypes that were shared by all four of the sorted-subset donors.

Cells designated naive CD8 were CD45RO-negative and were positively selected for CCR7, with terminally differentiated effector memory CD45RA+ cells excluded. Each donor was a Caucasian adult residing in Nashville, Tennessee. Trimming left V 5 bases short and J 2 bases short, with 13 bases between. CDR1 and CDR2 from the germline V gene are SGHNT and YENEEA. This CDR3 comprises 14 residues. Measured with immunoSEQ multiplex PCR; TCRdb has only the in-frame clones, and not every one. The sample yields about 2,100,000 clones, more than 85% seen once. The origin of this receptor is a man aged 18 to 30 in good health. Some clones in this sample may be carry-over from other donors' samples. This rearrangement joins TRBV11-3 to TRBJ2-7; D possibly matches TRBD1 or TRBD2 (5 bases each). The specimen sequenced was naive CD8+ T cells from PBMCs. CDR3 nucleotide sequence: TGTGCCAGCAGCCCCTCACGAGGGGCCTACGAGCAGTACTTC. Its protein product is CASSPSRGAYEQYF.